Listed here are 25 T cell receptor beta chains from one sample, sequenced in a study of shared clonotypes between healthy human individuals. The method was immunoSEQ multiplex PCR; TCRdb's version includes in-frame clones alone and lacks a portion of them. The data hold about 470,000 clones, with 70% to 80% observed a single time. The specimen sequenced was PBMCs. The receptors come from a woman in her 40s in good health. Some clones in this sample may be carry-over from other donors' samples.

Here the CDR3 DNA reads TGTGCCAGCAGCTTCGGCTCCCGGGGCGAGCAGTACTTC. This codes for CASSFGSRGEQYF. The chain has TRBV5-6 and TRBJ2-7, with D perhaps matching TRBD2 (5 bases). The CDR3 spans 13 residues. The germline V gene has CDR1 SGHDT and CDR2 YYEEEE. The ends were cut back, 2 bases at V and 6 bases at J, with 12 bases in the middle.

The rearrangement uses TRBV5-5 and TRBJ1-5; possible D gene TRBD1, 5 bases. CDR1 is SGHKS and CDR2 is YYEKEE in the germline V gene (reference sequence). CDR3 length: 15 residues. The V gene lost 0 bases and the J gene lost 7 bases, with 14 bases spanning the gap. The DNA for the CDR3 is TGTGCCAGCAGCTTGGCCGTTGGAGAGGGGCAGCCCCAGCATTTT. The encoded protein is CASSLAVGEGQPQHF.

This clone was counted a few times. The V call is TRBV7-2, the J call TRBJ2-3; 8 bases match TRBD2. V lost 0 bases and J lost 5; bases outside the gene matches: 4. Germline assignment: CDR1 SGHTA and CDR2 FQGNSA. The CDR3 spans 15 residues. CDR3 in amino acids: CASSLAGRAGDTQYF. CDR3 coding DNA: TGTGCCAGCAGCTTAGCCGGGAGGGCGGGAGATACGCAGTATTTT.

This clone was counted many times. The chain uses TRBV2 and TRBJ2-1, with no clear D. The germline V gene has CDR1 SNHLY and CDR2 FYNNEI. Trimming removed 1 base from V and 9 bases from J, with 7 bases in between. This CDR3 is 12 amino acids long. The CDR3 nucleotides read TGTGCCAGCAGTGAAGAGCTTGCTGAGCAGTTCTTC. Translating it yields CASSEELAEQFF.

The rearrangement uses TRBV2 and TRBJ1-5, with D unresolved. The CDR3 runs to 15 residues. The germline V gene encodes CDR1 SNHLY and CDR2 FYNNEI. Trimming pared 3 bases from V and 3 bases from J, leaving 12 bases between. This chain's CDR3 is CASSESWADNQPQHF. As DNA, the CDR3 is TGTGCCAGCAGTGAGTCCTGGGCAGACAATCAGCCCCAGCATTTT. Filled out from reference TRBV2 and TRBJ1-5, the complete variable domain reads EPEVTQTPSHQVTQMGQEVILRCVPISNHLYFYWYRQILGQKVEFLVSFYNNEISEKSEIFDDQFSVERPDGSNFTLKIRSTKLEDSAMYFCASSESWADNQPQHFGDGTRLSIL.

V gene TRBV28 combines with J gene TRBJ2-1; D may be TRBD1 or TRBD2 (5 bases each). Looked up from germline, CDR1 is MDHEN and CDR2 is SYDVKM. Trimming left V 5 bases short and J 8 bases short, with 19 bases between. This CDR3 has 15 residues. Written as DNA, the CDR3 is TGTGCCAGCAGTACGCCGGGACCACCTGACGATGAGCAGTTCTTC. Its translation: CASSTPGPPDDEQFF.

The gene calls are TRBV28 and TRBJ2-7; a possible D gene is TRBD2 (6 bases). V lost 5 bases and J lost 3, with 14 bases in between. This CDR3 has 14 amino acids. Germline V gives CDR1 MDHEN, CDR2 SYDVKM. The CDR3 is CASSLRSGGYEQYF. DNA of the CDR3: TGTGCCAGCAGTCTCCGATCCGGGGGCTACGAGCAGTACTTC.

The rearrangement joins TRBV7-2 to TRBJ2-7; D is possibly TRBD1 or TRBD2 (6 bases each). Between the trimmed V and J ends, which lost 3 bases and 2 bases, there was a span of 14 bases. Germline V gives CDR1 SGHTA, CDR2 FQGNSA. This CDR3 comprises 15 residues. The CDR3 DNA follows: TGTGCCAGCAGCTTTTCGGGGGCCTCAACCTACGAGCAGTACTTC. Translated: CASSFSGASTYEQYF.

The chain uses TRBV4-1 and TRBJ2-2; TRBD2 matches 9 bases. The CDR3 is made up of 17 amino acids. V was pared by 4 bases and J by 6 bases, with 12 bases of the junction left unmatched. Germline V CDR1 and CDR2: MGHRA, YSYEKL. The CDR3 nucleotides are TGCGCCAGCAGCCGGTCGGGATGGACTAGCGAGGCCGGGGAGCTGTTTTTT. Encoded protein: CASSRSGWTSEAGELFF.

The rearrangement uses TRBV4-3 and TRBJ1-2; a possible D gene is TRBD1 (5 bases). V was shortened by 4 bases and J by 7 bases, with 22 bases between the two germline ends. Germline-derived CDR1 and CDR2 are LGHNA and YSLEER. The CDR3 has 16 residues. The chain's CDR3 is CASSPLNQGAGRGYTF. The DNA of the CDR3 is TGCGCCAGCAGCCCACTAAATCAGGGAGCCGGCCGTGGCTACACCTTC.

A note on this clone: The sample contains more than one DNA sequence encoding this CDR3. V and J are TRBV28 and TRBJ1-2, with 11 bases matching TRBD1. This CDR3 has 14 amino acids. After removal of 6 bases from V and 4 bases from J, the junction contained 4 bases not matched to a gene. Per germline, CDR1 MDHEN and CDR2 SYDVKM. The CDR3 loop is CASSRTGGGYGYTF. The CDR3 nucleotides are TGTGCCAGCAGCCGGACAGGGGGCGGCTATGGCTACACCTTC.

This clone has only a few counts. The J gene is TRBJ2-1, the V gene TRBV4-2; 7 nucleotides match TRBD2. Germline lookup yields CDR1 LGHNA and CDR2 YNFKEQ. V lost 0 bases and J lost 9; bases outside the gene matches: 8. This CDR3 is built from 15 residues. The CDR3 nucleotides are TGTGCCAGCAGCCAAGAGGGCGGGAGAGGTTTTGAGCAGTTCTTC. Translating it yields CASSQEGGRGFEQFF.

The rearrangement joins TRBV4-1 to TRBJ2-7; 8 bases are a match to TRBD2. The ends lost 4 bases at V and 1 base at J; junction bases unmatched: 12. The CDR3 covers 17 residues. Germline V gene lookup returns CDR1 MGHRA and CDR2 YSYEKL. DNA for the CDR3: TGCGCCAGCAGCCCCCGAGTAGTAGTAGCGGGATCCTACGAGCAGTACTTC. Translation: CASSPRVVVAGSYEQYF.

This clone was observed a handful of times. This rearrangement joins TRBV6-4 to TRBJ2-3, with TRBD2 identical over 8 bases. Germline V gives CDR1 MRHNA, CDR2 SNTAGT. The CDR3 runs to 14 residues. Trimming at V came to 3 bases and at J to 4 bases, leaving 3 bases not matched to a gene. The CDR3 is CASSELAGSDTQYF. CDR3 coding DNA: TGTGCCAGCAGTGAGTTAGCGGGATCAGATACGCAGTATTTT.

Note on this clone: A far larger clone is one base from this, pointing to a likely read error. DNA of the CDR3: TGTGCCAGCAGCCGGACAGGGGGCGCGAACACCGGGGAGCTGTTTTTT. Translation gives CASSRTGGANTGELFF. The gene calls are TRBV7-2 and TRBJ2-2, with 11 positions matching TRBD1. CDR3 length: 16 amino acids. J lost 0 bases, V lost 5 bases, and 2 bases had no gene match. Germline-derived CDR1 and CDR2 are SGHTA and FQGNSA.

The gene calls are TRBV7-9 and TRBJ2-3; D remains ambiguous. This CDR3 is 16 amino acids long. From germline, CDR1 is SEHNR and CDR2 FQNEAQ (reference sequence). V was shortened by 5 bases and J by 0 bases, with 15 bases between the two germline ends. CDR3 protein: CASSRKTGASTDTQYF. As DNA, the CDR3 is TGTGCCAGCAGCCGAAAGACGGGCGCTAGCACAGATACGCAGTATTTT.

The rearrangement links TRBV5-1 to TRBJ1-1, with 8 bases identical to TRBD1. There are 14 residues in the CDR3. Germline lookup yields CDR1 SGHRS and CDR2 YFSETQ. V was pared by 4 bases and J by 4 bases, with 6 bases of the junction left unmatched. The CDR3 loop is CASSRGQGSTEAFF. Written as DNA, the CDR3 is TGCGCCAGCAGCCGAGGACAGGGAAGCACTGAAGCTTTCTTT.

The chain has TRBV11-2 and TRBJ2-3, with TRBD2 identical over 13 bases. The V gene end was trimmed by 1 base and the J gene end by 3 bases; junction bases not matched to a gene: 1. The CDR3 sequence is 16 residues long. Germline V gene sequence: CDR1 SGHAT, CDR2 FQNNGV. The DNA of the CDR3 is TGTGCCAGCAGCTTAGGGACTAGCGGGAGTACAGATACGCAGTATTTT. Its translation is CASSLGTSGSTDTQYF.

The chain has TRBV19 and TRBJ2-7; 9 bases are a match to TRBD1. Germline CDR1 LNHDA, CDR2 SQIVND (reference sequence). V was pared by 4 bases and J by 4 bases, with 5 bases of the junction left unmatched. There are 14 residues in the CDR3. The CDR3 DNA reads TGTGCCAGTAGTAACAGGGGGCGCGCGTACGAGCAGTACTTC. Amino acid sequence: CASSNRGRAYEQYF.

This clone was observed a single time. The chain links TRBV5-6 to TRBJ2-6, with D unclear. CDR1 SGHDT and CDR2 YYEEEE come from the germline V gene. This CDR3 has 17 residues. V was shortened by 0 bases and J by 1 base, with 11 bases between the two germline ends. CDR3 bases: TGTGCCAGCAGCTTGGGGATGTCGTTATCTGGGGCCAACGTCCTGACTTTC. This sequence encodes CASSLGMSLSGANVLTF.

This clone was observed a handful of times. J is TRBJ2-1 and V is TRBV4-3; no clear D. The CDR3 covers 14 residues. With 1 base removed from V and 6 bases from J, the gap between germline ends came to 10 bases. Germline-derived CDR1 and CDR2 are LGHNA and YSLEER. DNA of the CDR3: TGCGCCAGCAGCCAAGTTCTTAGAGCCAATGAGCAGTTCTTC. It codes for CASSQVLRANEQFF.

This clone was counted between two and nine times. V and J are TRBV18 and TRBJ2-3; 9 nucleotides agree with TRBD2. Germline V gene sequence: CDR1 KGHSH, CDR2 LQKENI. V was clipped by 0 bases and J by 0 bases; unmatched bases: 4. This CDR3 comprises 17 residues. CDR3 bases: TGTGCCAGCTCACCACCTTATAGCGGGGGCAGCACAGATACGCAGTATTTT. Its translation is CASSPPYSGGSTDTQYF.

V gene TRBV29-1 combines with J gene TRBJ2-1; 13 bases are shared with TRBD2. Germline V CDR1 and CDR2: SQVTM, ANQGSEA. V lost 6 bases, J lost 0 bases, and 5 bases stayed unmatched. This CDR3 spans 16 amino acids. CDR3 sequence (DNA): TGCAGCGTGACGGGACTAGCGGGATCCTCCTACAATGAGCAGTTCTTC. Amino acids: CSVTGLAGSSYNEQFF.

This clone appeared a single time. The chain combines TRBV7-2 with TRBJ1-2; D not certain. V was pared by 0 bases and J by 0 bases, with 8 bases between. The CDR3 length is 15 residues. Germline assignment: CDR1 SGHTA and CDR2 FQGNSA. DNA of the CDR3: TGTGCCAGCAGCTTAGCGGGAGCAGCTAACTATGGCTACACCTTC. Translation gives CASSLAGAANYGYTF. The whole variable domain, remainder taken from reference TRBV7-2 and TRBJ1-2, is GAGVSQSPSNKVTEKGKDVELRCDPISGHTALYWYRQSLGQGLEFLIYFQGNSAPDKSGLPSDRFSAERTGGSVSTLTIQRTQQEDSAVYLCASSLAGAANYGYTFGSGTRLTVV.

Many counts were recorded for this clone. The chain couples TRBV2 to TRBJ1-6; D is undetermined. The V end was cut by 8 bases, the J end by 7 bases, with 12 bases between. CDR3 length: 13 amino acids. Looked up from germline, CDR1 is SNHLY and CDR2 is FYNNEI. CDR3 nucleotides: TGTGCCAGCGGACCTGACTCCAATTCACCCCTCCACTTT. Amino acid sequence: CASGPDSNSPLHF.